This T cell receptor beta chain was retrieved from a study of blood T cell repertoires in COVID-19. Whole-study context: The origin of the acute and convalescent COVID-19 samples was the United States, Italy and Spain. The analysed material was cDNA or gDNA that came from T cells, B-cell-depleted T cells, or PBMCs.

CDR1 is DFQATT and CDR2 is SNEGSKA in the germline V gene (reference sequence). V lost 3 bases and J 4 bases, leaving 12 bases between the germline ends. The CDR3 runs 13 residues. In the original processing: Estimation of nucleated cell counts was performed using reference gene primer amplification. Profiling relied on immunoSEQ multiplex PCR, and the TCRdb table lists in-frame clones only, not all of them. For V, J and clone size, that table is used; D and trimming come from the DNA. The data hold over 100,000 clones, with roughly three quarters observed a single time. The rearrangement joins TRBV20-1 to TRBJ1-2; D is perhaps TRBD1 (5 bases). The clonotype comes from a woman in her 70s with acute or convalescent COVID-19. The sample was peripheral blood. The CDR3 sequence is CSASPGRGYGYTF. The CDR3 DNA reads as TGCAGTGCTAGTCCGGGGCGGGGCTATGGCTACACCTTC.